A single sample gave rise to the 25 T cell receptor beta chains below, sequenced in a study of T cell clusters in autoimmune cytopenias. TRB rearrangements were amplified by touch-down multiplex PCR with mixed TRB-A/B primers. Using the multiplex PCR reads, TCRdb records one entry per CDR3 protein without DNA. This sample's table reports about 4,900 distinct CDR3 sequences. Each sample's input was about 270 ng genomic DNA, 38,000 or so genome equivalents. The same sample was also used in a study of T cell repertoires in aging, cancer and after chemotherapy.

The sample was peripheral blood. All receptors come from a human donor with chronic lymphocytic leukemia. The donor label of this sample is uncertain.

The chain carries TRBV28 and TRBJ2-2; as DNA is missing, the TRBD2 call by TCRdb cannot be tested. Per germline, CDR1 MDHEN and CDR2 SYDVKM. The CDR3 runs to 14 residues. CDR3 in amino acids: CASLAGENTGELFF.

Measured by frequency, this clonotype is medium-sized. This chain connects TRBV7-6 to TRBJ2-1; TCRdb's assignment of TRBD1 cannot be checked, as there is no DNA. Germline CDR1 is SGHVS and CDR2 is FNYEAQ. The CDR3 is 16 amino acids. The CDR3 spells CASSFLTGDGDNEQFF.

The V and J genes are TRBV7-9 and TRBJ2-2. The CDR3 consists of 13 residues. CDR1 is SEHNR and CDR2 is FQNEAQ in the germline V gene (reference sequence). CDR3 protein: CASSRTLTGELFF.

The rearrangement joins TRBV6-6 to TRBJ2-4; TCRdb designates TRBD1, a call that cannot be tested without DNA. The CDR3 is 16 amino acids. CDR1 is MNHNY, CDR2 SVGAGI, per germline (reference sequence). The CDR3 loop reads CASTETTVDGKNIQYF.

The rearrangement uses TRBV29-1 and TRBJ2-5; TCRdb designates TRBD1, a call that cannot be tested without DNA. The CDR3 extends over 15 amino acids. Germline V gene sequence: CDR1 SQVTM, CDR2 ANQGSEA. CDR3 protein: CSVPFPTGPQETQYF.

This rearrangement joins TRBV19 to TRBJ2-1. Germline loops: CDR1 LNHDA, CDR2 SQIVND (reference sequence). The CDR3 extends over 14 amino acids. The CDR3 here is CASSIRRSYNEQFF.

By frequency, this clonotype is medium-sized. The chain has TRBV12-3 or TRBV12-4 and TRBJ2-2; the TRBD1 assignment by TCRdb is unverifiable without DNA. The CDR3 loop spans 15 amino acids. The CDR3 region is CASRRGTGRTGELFF.

The CDR3 is CASSMPTPEAFF. The rearrangement uses TRBV19 and TRBJ1-1. Per germline, CDR1 LNHDA and CDR2 SQIVND (reference sequence). CDR3 length: 12 residues.

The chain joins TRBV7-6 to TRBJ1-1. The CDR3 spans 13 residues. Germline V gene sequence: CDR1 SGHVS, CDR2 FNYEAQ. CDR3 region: CASSLDPNTEAFF. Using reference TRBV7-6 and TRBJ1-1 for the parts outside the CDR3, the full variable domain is GAGVSQSPRYKVTKRGQDVALRCDPISGHVSLYWYRQALGQGPEFLTYFNYEAQQDKSGLPNDRFSAERPEGSISTLTIQRTEQRDSAMYRCASSLDPNTEAFFGQGTRLTVV.

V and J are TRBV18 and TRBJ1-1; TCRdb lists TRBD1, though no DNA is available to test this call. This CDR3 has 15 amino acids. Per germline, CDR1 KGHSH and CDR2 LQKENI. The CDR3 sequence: CASSPSRGMNTEAFF.

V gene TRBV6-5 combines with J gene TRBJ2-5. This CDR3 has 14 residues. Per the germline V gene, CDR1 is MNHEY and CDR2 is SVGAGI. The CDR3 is CASSYTIRGETQYF.

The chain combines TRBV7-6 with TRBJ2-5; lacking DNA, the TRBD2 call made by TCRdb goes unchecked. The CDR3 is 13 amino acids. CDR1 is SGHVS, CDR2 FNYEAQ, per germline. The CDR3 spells CASRTVGGETQYF.

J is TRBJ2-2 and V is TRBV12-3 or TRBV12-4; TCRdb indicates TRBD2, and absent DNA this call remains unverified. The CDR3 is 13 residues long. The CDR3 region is CASSSPPHGELFF.

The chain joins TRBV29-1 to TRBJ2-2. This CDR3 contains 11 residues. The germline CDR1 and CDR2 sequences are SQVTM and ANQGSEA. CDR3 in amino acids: CSVWILGELFF.

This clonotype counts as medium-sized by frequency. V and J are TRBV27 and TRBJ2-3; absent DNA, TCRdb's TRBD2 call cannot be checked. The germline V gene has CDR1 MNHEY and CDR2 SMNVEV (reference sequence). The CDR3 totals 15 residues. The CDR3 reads CASSLGESSTDTQYF.

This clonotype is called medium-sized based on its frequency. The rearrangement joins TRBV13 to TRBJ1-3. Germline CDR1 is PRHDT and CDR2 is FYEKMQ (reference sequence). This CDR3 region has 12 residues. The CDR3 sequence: CASSLEGNTIYF.

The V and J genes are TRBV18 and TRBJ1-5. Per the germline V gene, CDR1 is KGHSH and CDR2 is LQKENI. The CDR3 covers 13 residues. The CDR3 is CASSPPGKQPQHF.

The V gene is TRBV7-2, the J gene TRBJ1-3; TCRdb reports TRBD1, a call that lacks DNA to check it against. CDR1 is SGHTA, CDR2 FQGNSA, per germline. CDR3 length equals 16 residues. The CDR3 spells CASSAWGGLSGNTIYF.

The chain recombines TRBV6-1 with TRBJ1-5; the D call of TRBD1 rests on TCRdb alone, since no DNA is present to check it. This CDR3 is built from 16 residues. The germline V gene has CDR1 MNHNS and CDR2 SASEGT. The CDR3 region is CASSESGQFSNQPQHF.

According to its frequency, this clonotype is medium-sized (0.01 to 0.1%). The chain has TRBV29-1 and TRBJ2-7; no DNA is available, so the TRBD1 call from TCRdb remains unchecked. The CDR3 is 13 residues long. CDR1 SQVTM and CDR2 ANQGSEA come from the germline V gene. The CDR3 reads CSVELEVRGEQYF.

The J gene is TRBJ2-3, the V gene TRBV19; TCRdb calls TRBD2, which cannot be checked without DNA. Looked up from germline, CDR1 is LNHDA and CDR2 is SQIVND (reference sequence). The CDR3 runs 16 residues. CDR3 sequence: CASSIDPPGGAGTQYF.

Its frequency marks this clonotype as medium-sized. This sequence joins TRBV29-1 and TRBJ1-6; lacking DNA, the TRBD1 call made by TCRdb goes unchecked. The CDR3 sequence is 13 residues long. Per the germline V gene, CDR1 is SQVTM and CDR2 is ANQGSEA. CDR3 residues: CSVSGQSGSPLHF.

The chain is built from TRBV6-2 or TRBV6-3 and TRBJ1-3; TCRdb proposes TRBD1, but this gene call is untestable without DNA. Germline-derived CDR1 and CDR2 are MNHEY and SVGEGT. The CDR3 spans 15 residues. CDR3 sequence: CASSYHRRGWTTIYF.

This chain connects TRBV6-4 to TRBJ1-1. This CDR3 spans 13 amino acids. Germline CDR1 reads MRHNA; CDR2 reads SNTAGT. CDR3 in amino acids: CASRRSMNTEAFF.

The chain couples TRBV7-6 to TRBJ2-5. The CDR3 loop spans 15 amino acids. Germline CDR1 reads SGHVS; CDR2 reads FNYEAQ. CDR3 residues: CASSLARTFQETQYF. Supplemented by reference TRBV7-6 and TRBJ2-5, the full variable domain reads GAGVSQSPRYKVTKRGQDVALRCDPISGHVSLYWYRQALGQGPEFLTYFNYEAQQDKSGLPNDRFSAERPEGSISTLTIQRTEQRDSAMYRCASSLARTFQETQYFGPGTRLLVL.